A selection of T cell receptor beta chains follows, all from one sample in a study of cytomegalovirus exposure and HLA in healthy donors. The data were produced by immunoSEQ multiplex PCR, yet TCRdb's version contains in-frame clones alone and is incomplete. The data hold 75,000 to 85,000 clones, with more than 75% observed a single time. The source material was PBMCs. These receptors came from a man aged 30 to 45 in good health and CMV-seronegative. Each CDR3 is given without its conserved first and last residue. Fields, in order: J gene, V gene, D gene, CDR3 protein. A D gene is named only where the DNA matches it firmly.

TRBJ2-2 TRBV19 . ASSSPDRHTGELF
TRBJ2-2 TRBV28 . ASSSSWGENAGELF
TRBJ1-1 TRBV28 . ASSSPDRQNTEAF
TRBJ2-7 TRBV6-5 . ASSFTGDDEQY
TRBJ2-4 TRBV4-1 TRBD1 ASSPHKEGARAKNIQY
TRBJ1-4 TRBV6-1 TRBD1 ASSETGQGARTNEKLF
TRBJ1-4 TRBV28 TRBD1 AIRTGVNEKLF
TRBJ1-1 TRBV18 . ASSPPVQVRNTEAF
TRBJ1-1 TRBV2 . ASSVGPLFEAF
TRBJ1-1 TRBV9 . ASSVATANTEAF
TRBJ2-2 TRBV13 TRBD2 ASSLDVAGNTGELF